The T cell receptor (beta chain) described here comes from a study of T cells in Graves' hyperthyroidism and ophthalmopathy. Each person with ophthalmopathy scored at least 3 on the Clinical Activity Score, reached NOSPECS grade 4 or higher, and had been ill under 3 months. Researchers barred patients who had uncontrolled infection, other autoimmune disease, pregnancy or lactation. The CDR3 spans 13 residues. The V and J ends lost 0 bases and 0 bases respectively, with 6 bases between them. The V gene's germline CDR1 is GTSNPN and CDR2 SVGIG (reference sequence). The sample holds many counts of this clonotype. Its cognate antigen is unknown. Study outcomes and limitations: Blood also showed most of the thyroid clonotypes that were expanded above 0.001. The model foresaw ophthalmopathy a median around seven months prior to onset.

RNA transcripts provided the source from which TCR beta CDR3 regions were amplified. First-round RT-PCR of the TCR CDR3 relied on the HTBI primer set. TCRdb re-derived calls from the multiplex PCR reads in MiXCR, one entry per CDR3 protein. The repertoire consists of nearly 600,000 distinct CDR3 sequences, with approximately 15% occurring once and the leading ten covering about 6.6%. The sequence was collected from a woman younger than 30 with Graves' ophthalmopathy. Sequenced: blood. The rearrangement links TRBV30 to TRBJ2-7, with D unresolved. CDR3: CAWSVLSSYEQYF. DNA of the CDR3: TGTGCCTGGAGTGTGCTGAGCTCCTACGAGCAGTACTTC. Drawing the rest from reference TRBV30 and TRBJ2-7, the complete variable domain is SQTIHQWPATLVQPVGSPLSLECTVEGTSNPNLYWYRQAAGRGLQLLFYSVGIGQISSEVPQNLSASRPQDRQFILSSKKLLLSDSGFYLCAWSVLSSYEQYFGPGTRLTVT.